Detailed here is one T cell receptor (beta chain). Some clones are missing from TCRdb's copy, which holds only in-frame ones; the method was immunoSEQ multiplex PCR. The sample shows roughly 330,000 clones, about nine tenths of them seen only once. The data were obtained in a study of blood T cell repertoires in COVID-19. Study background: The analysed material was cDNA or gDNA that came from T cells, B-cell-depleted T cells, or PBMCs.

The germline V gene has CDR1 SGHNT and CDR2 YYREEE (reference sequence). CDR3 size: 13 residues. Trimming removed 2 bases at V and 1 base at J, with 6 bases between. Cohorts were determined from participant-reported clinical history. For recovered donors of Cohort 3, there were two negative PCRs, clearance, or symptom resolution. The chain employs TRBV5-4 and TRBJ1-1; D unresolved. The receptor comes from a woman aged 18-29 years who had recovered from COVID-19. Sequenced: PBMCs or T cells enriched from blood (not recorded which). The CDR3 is CASSFEQNTEAFF. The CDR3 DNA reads TGTGCCAGCAGCTTTGAACAGAACACTGAAGCTTTCTTT.